This T cell receptor beta chain was captured by sequencing in a study of blood T cell repertoires in COVID-19. Across the whole study: Both acute and convalescent COVID-19 samples were obtained from the United States, Italy and Spain. T cells, B-cell-depleted T cells, or PBMCs supplied cDNA or gDNA.

Germline assignment: CDR1 LNHDA and CDR2 SQIVND (reference sequence). Losses at the gene ends were 4 bases for V and 3 bases for J; bases not matched to a gene: 7. The length of the CDR3 is 16 residues. Assay: immunoSEQ multiplex PCR; the TCRdb copy retains only in-frame clones and omits some. Of about 64,000 clones in the sample, approximately 84% were seen once. The sequenced material came from peripheral blood. The gene calls are TRBV19 and TRBJ2-5, with TRBD2 identical over 11 bases. This TCR was sampled from a man in his fifties with active COVID-19. CDR3 DNA: TGTGCCAGTAGTACTTTAGCGGGAGGGCCAAAAGAGACCCAGTACTTC. It specifies CASSTLAGGPKETQYF.